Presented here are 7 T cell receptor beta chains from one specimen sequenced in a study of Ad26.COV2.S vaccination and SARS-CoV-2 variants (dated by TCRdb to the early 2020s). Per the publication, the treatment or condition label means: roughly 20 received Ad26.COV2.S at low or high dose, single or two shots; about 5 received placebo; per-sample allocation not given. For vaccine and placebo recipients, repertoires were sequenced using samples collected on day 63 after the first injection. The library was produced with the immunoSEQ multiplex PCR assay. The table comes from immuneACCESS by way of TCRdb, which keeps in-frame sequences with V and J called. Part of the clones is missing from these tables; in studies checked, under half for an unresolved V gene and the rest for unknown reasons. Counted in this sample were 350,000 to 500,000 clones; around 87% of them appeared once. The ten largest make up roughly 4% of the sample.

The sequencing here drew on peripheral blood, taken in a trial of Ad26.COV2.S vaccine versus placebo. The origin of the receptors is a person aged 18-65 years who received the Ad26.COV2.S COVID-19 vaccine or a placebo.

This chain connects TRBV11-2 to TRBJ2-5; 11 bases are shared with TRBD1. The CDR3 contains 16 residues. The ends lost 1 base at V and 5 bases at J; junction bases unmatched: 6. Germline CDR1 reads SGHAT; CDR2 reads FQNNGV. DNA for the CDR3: TGTGCCAGCAGCTTAGGGGGACAGGGGGTAGGGGAGACCCAGTACTTC. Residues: CASSLGGQGVGETQYF.

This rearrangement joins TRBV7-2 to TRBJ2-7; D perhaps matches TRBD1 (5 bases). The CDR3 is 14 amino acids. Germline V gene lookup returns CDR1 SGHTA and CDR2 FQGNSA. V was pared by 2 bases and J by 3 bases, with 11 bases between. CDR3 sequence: CASSLMSRGYEQYF. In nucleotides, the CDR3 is TGTGCCAGCAGCTTAATGAGTAGGGGCTACGAGCAGTACTTC.

The CDR3 spells CASSPPQGYEQYF. The CDR3 coding sequence is TGTGCCAGCAGCCCACCCCAGGGCTACGAGCAGTACTTC. This sequence joins TRBV7-9 and TRBJ2-7; possibly TRBD1 for D (5 bases). The CDR3 is 13 amino acids. Germline values: CDR1 SEHNR, CDR2 FQNEAQ (reference sequence). V dropped 5 bases and J dropped 3 bases, with 11 bases sitting between them.

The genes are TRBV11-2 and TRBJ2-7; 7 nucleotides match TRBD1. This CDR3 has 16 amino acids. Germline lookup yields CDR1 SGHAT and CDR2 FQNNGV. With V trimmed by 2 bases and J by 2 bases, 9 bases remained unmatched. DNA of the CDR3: TGTGCCAGCAGCTTACAGTGGCAGGGGGTCCCCTACGAGCAGTACTTC. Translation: CASSLQWQGVPYEQYF.

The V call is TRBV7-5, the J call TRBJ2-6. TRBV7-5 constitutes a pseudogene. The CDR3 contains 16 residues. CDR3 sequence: CVRSLVWVSGANVLTF. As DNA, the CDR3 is TGTGTCAGAAGCTTAGTGTGGGTCTCTGGGGCCAACGTCCTGACTTTC.

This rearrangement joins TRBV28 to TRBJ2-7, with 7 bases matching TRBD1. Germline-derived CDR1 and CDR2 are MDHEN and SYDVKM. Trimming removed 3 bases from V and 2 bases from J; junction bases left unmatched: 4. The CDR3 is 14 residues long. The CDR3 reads CASSFRDSAYEQYF. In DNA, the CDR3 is TGTGCCAGCAGTTTCCGGGACAGTGCCTACGAGCAGTACTTC.

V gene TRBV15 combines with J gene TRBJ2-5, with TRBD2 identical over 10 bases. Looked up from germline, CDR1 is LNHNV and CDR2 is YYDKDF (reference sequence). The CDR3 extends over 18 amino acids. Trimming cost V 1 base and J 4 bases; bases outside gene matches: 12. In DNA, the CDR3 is TGTGCCACCAGCAGAGCCACGGGACTAGCGACACAAAGAGAGACCCAGTACTTC. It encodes CATSRATGLATQRETQYF.